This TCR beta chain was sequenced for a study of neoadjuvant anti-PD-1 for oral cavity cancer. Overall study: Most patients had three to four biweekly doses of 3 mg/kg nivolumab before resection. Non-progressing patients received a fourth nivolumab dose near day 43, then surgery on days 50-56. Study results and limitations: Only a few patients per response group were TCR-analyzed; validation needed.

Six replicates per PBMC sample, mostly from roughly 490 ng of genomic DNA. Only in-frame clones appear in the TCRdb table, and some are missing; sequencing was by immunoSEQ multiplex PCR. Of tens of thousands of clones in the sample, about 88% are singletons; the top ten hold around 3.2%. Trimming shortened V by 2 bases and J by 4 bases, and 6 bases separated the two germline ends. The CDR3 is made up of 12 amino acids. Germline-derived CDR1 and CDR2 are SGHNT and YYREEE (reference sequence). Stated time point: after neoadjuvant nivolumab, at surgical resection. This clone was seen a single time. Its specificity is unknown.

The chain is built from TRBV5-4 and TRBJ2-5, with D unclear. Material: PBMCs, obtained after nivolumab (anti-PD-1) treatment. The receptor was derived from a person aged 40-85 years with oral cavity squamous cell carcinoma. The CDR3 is CASSFHSETQYF. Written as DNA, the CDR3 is TGTGCCAGCAGCTTTCACTCAGAGACCCAGTACTTC.